The clone carrying this T cell receptor (beta chain) was seen just once. Germline V lookup: CDR1 ENHRY, CDR2 SYGVKD. With 0 bases clipped from V and 7 bases from J, the junction kept 9 bases outside the gene matches. The CDR3 length is 16 residues. This entry belongs to a study of blood T cell repertoires in COVID-19. Study-level information: Samples of COVID-19 (acute and convalescent) were obtained from the United States, Italy and Spain.

Methods used by the authors: Amplification of reference gene primers provided the estimated nucleated cell counts. Repertoires were generated with immunoSEQ multiplex PCR, while TCRdb's copy carries only in-frame clones and drops some. V and J calls and clone size come straight from that table; D and trimming were deduced from the DNA. The table records about 230,000 clones, 80% to 85% of them present only once. The TCR comes from a man in his fifties with active or convalescent COVID-19. The sequencing sample was made of peripheral blood. The J gene is TRBJ1-5, the V gene TRBV10-3, with 7 nucleotides matching TRBD1. The CDR3 DNA reads as TGTGCCATCAGTGAGTCAACAGAGGGGGCCAGGCAGCCCCAGCATTTT. This codes for CAISESTEGARQPQHF.